This passage covers 31 T cell receptor beta chains from one sample sequenced in a study of cytomegalovirus exposure and HLA in healthy donors. Sequencing used immunoSEQ multiplex PCR; TCRdb keeps in-frame clones, though not all of them. This sample has some 270,000 clones, with approximately 86% found just once. The sequenced sample consisted of PBMCs. The origin of the receptors is a woman younger than 35 in good health and CMV-seronegative.

The chain carries TRBV19 and TRBJ2-5, with 11 bases identical to TRBD2. Germline values: CDR1 LNHDA, CDR2 SQIVND (reference sequence). The CDR3 has 17 amino acids. V lost 5 bases, J lost 5 bases, and 13 bases stayed unmatched. CDR3 coding DNA: TGTGCCAGTAGTCCCATCTTAGCGGGAGGGCCGTGGGAGACCCAGTACTTC. Translated, it gives CASSPILAGGPWETQYF.

This chain connects TRBV7-6 to TRBJ1-2, with no clear D. The germline V gene encodes CDR1 SGHVS and CDR2 FNYEAQ. Between the trimmed V and J ends, which lost 4 bases and 8 bases, there was a span of 14 bases. The CDR3 contains 13 residues. CDR3 DNA sequence: TGTGCCAGCAGCTCCGGGATTTCGGGAGGCTACACCTTC. Amino acid sequence: CASSSGISGGYTF. Full variable domain (outside the CDR3, taken from reference TRBV7-6 and TRBJ1-2): GAGVSQSPRYKVTKRGQDVALRCDPISGHVSLYWYRQALGQGPEFLTYFNYEAQQDKSGLPNDRFSAERPEGSISTLTIQRTEQRDSAMYRCASSSGISGGYTFGSGTRLTVV.

The chain employs TRBV7-8 and TRBJ1-2; D is ambiguous. The CDR3 is 14 residues long. Per the germline V gene, CDR1 is SGHVS and CDR2 is FQNEAQ. V was pared by 0 bases and J by 7 bases, with 12 bases between. CDR3 region: CASSLAQEGGGYTF. DNA for the CDR3: TGTGCCAGCAGCTTAGCCCAGGAGGGTGGTGGCTACACCTTC.

The chain carries TRBV27 and TRBJ2-7, with 8 positions matching TRBD1. Germline V gene sequence: CDR1 MNHEY, CDR2 SMNVEV (reference sequence). The CDR3 contains 17 residues. With V trimmed by 5 bases and J by 4 bases, 16 bases remained unmatched. The CDR3 region is CASSTINSGDRSYEQYF. CDR3 coding DNA: TGTGCCAGCAGTACAATCAACTCGGGGGACAGGTCGTACGAGCAGTACTTC.

The CDR3 DNA reads as TGTGCCAGCAGCGCCGGGACAGGAAACACTGAAGCTTTCTTT. It specifies CASSAGTGNTEAFF. The rearrangement links TRBV6-1 to TRBJ1-1; 8 bases agree with TRBD1. CDR3 length equals 14 residues. V was pared by 6 bases and J by 2 bases, with 5 bases of the junction left unmatched. CDR1 MNHNS and CDR2 SASEGT come from the germline V gene.

The V call is TRBV5-6, the J call TRBJ2-3; 14 bases map to TRBD2. The CDR3 length is 17 residues. CDR1 SGHDT and CDR2 YYEEEE come from the germline V gene. Trimming took 6 bases from V and 1 from J; bases not matched to a gene: 7. The CDR3 loop reads CASTQRLAGGRTDTQYF. For the CDR3, the DNA is TGTGCCAGCACCCAACGACTAGCGGGGGGGCGCACAGATACGCAGTATTTT.

The V gene is TRBV5-6, the J gene TRBJ1-2, with TRBD1 matching over 8 bases. CDR3 length equals 16 residues. V dropped 0 bases and J dropped 4; count of bases not matched to a gene: 8. The germline CDR1 and CDR2 sequences are SGHDT and YYEEEE. CDR3 nucleotide sequence: TGTGCCAGCAGCTTGGGTCAGGGGGCTGTCGGCTATGGCTACACCTTC. Translating gives CASSLGQGAVGYGYTF.

This clone showed up just a few times. The chain combines TRBV10-1 with TRBJ2-7; the match to TRBD1 covers 9 bases. With V trimmed by 4 bases and J by 5 bases, 9 bases remained unmatched. This CDR3 contains 15 residues. Germline V CDR1 and CDR2: WNHNN, SYGVQD (reference sequence). CDR3 residues: CASSATGQGPHEQYF. DNA for the CDR3: TGCGCCAGCAGTGCTACGGGACAGGGTCCCCACGAGCAGTACTTC.

This clone has only a few counts. The rearrangement uses TRBV30 and TRBJ2-7; possible D gene TRBD2, 5 bases. V was clipped by 0 bases and J by 3 bases, with 9 bases between them. The CDR3 length is 13 residues. CDR1 and CDR2 (germline): GTSNPN, SVGIG (reference sequence). The CDR3 is CAWSVRSGYEQYF. The CDR3 nucleotides read TGTGCCTGGAGTGTACGAAGCGGCTACGAGCAGTACTTC.

This clone was seen only once. CDR3 loop: CASSQASVVDNEQFF. Written as DNA, the CDR3 is TGTGCCAGCAGCCAAGCATCGGTCGTCGACAATGAGCAGTTCTTC. V is TRBV4-2 and J is TRBJ2-1; D gene ambiguous. The V end was cut by 1 base, the J end by 5 bases, with 12 bases between. The CDR3 runs 15 residues. From germline, CDR1 is LGHNA and CDR2 YNFKEQ.

The V gene is TRBV4-1, the J gene TRBJ1-2; TRBD1 is a possible D gene (5 bases). The germline CDR1 and CDR2 sequences are MGHRA and YSYEKL. The CDR3 extends over 16 amino acids. Between the trimmed V and J ends, which lost 2 bases and 2 bases, there was a span of 15 bases. For the CDR3, the DNA is TGCGCCAGCAGCCAAAGGGGAGGGGCCCGGAACTATGGCTACACCTTC. Amino acid sequence: CASSQRGGARNYGYTF.

The V and J genes are TRBV25-1 and TRBJ2-7; 9 bases agree with TRBD1. V lost 5 bases and J lost 2; bases outside the gene matches: 16. Germline lookup yields CDR1 MGHDK and CDR2 SYGVNS. The CDR3 sequence is 18 residues long. The CDR3 sequence is CASSSVPGQGIHTYEQYF. In DNA form, the CDR3 reads TGTGCCAGCAGTTCCGTTCCGGGACAGGGTATACATACCTACGAGCAGTACTTC.

V usage is TRBV6-4 and J usage is TRBJ1-2; 10 bases match TRBD1. J was trimmed by 6 bases and V by 3 bases; bases with no gene match: 13. This CDR3 spans 17 amino acids. Germline V gene sequence: CDR1 MRHNA, CDR2 SNTAGT. The CDR3 nucleotides read TGTGCCAGCAGTGAGGTGGGACAGGGGCCCATCGGGGATGGCTACACCTTC. Amino acid sequence: CASSEVGQGPIGDGYTF.

The chain employs TRBV7-6 and TRBJ2-6; 8 bases match TRBD1. Germline V gene sequence: CDR1 SGHVS, CDR2 FNYEAQ. V trimming: 0 bases; J trimming: 2 bases; junction bases outside the gene matches: 15. CDR3 length: 21 amino acids. The CDR3 sequence: CASSLAVWIRRGRTGANVLTF. CDR3 in DNA: TGTGCCAGCAGCTTAGCGGTTTGGATCCGCAGGGGGCGGACTGGGGCCAACGTCCTGACTTTC. Full variable domain (missing parts from reference TRBV7-6 and TRBJ2-6): GAGVSQSPRYKVTKRGQDVALRCDPISGHVSLYWYRQALGQGPEFLTYFNYEAQQDKSGLPNDRFSAERPEGSISTLTIQRTEQRDSAMYRCASSLAVWIRRGRTGANVLTFGAGSRLTVL.

The chain uses TRBV30 and TRBJ2-7, with 8 bases that match TRBD1. The germline V gene has CDR1 GTSNPN and CDR2 SVGIG (reference sequence). The CDR3 loop spans 12 amino acids. V shed 2 bases and J 5 bases; nucleotides not matched to a gene: 2. The CDR3 DNA follows: TGTGCCTGGAGTTCAGGGGGCCACGAGCAGTACTTC. It codes for CAWSSGGHEQYF.

This chain links TRBV30 with TRBJ1-5, with D perhaps matching TRBD1 (6 bases). This CDR3 region has 14 residues. V lost 3 bases and J lost 1, with 10 bases in between. CDR1 is GTSNPN and CDR2 is SVGIG in the germline V gene (reference sequence). CDR3 DNA sequence: TGTGCCTGGAGACAGGGATTAAGCAATCAGCCCCAGCATTTT. Residues: CAWRQGLSNQPQHF.

The V and J genes are TRBV29-1 and TRBJ1-1; D gene unclear. Trimming stripped 3 bases from V and 6 bases from J, with 8 bases between. The germline V gene has CDR1 SQVTM and CDR2 ANQGSEA. The CDR3 spans 11 residues. In DNA, the CDR3 is TGCAGCGTTGATAGACAATCTGAAGCTTTCTTT. It codes for CSVDRQSEAFF. Full variable domain (remainder filled in from reference TRBV29-1 and TRBJ1-1): SAVISQKPSRDICQRGTSLTIQCQVDSQVTMMFWYRQQPGQSLTLIATANQGSEATYESGFVIDKFPISRPNLTFSTLTVSNMSPEDSSIYLCSVDRQSEAFFGQGTRLTVV.

J is TRBJ1-1 and V is TRBV19, with TRBD1 matching 9 bases. The germline CDR1 and CDR2 sequences are LNHDA and SQIVND (reference sequence). V lost 3 bases, J lost 3 bases, and 2 bases stayed unmatched. The CDR3 is 14 residues long. This chain's CDR3 is CASSIRTGDTEAFF. The CDR3 bases are TGTGCCAGTAGTATCCGGACAGGGGACACTGAAGCTTTCTTT.

This chain connects TRBV5-1 to TRBJ1-2, with D maybe TRBD1 (5 bases). CDR3 size: 16 residues. Trimming shortened V by 0 bases and J by 5 bases, and 17 bases separated the two germline ends. The germline V gene has CDR1 SGHRS and CDR2 YFSETQ. In DNA, the CDR3 is TGCGCCAGCAGCTTGGGACTTCCGGGGGATTTTTATGGCTACACCTTC. Protein sequence: CASSLGLPGDFYGYTF.

The chain joins TRBV19 to TRBJ2-3; the D gene is possibly TRBD1 (6 bases). The CDR3 is 15 residues long. In germline, CDR1 is LNHDA, CDR2 SQIVND (reference sequence). The V end was cut by 7 bases, the J end by 3 bases, with 17 bases between. This CDR3 reads CASTSQGGWTDTQYF. CDR3 nucleotides: TGTGCCAGTACCTCACAAGGGGGTTGGACAGATACGCAGTATTTT.

This clone has just one count. V is TRBV30 and J is TRBJ2-3, with 15 bases fitting TRBD2. CDR1 GTSNPN and CDR2 SVGIG come from the germline V gene (reference sequence). The CDR3 contains 16 residues. After removal of 2 bases from V and 3 bases from J, the junction contained 3 bases not matched to a gene. The CDR3 DNA reads TGTGCCTGGAGTCTTGGACTAGCGGGAGGGACAGATACGCAGTATTTT. It is translated as CAWSLGLAGGTDTQYF.

The chain uses TRBV30 and TRBJ2-3, with D maybe TRBD2 (6 bases). The CDR3 contains 16 residues. CDR1 GTSNPN and CDR2 SVGIG come from the germline V gene (reference sequence). V lost 3 bases to trimming and J lost 4 bases, with 20 bases between them. CDR3 residues: CAWSSAGTEMSDTQYF. The DNA for the CDR3 is TGTGCCTGGAGCTCGGCCGGGACTGAGATGTCAGATACGCAGTATTTT. Supplemented by reference TRBV30 and TRBJ2-3, the full variable domain reads SQTIHQWPATLVQPVGSPLSLECTVEGTSNPNLYWYRQAAGRGLQLLFYSVGIGQISSEVPQNLSASRPQDRQFILSSKKLLLSDSGFYLCAWSSAGTEMSDTQYFGPGTRLTVL.

The chain couples TRBV25-1 to TRBJ2-6; a possible D gene is TRBD2 (5 bases). CDR1 and CDR2 (germline): MGHDK, SYGVNS. The germline V and J ends were trimmed by 0 bases and 0 bases, with 12 bases remaining between them. This CDR3 is 18 amino acids long. CDR3 nucleotides: TGTGCCAGCAGTGAATATCGGGGTTATAGCTCTGGGGCCAACGTCCTGACTTTC. The encoded protein is CASSEYRGYSSGANVLTF.

Regarding this clone: A much larger clone differs by one base, so this may be a read error. V gene TRBV5-6 combines with J gene TRBJ2-3, with TRBD2 identical over 11 bases. This CDR3 has 15 residues. Trimming cost V 4 bases and J 0 bases; bases outside gene matches: 1. The germline V gene has CDR1 SGHDT and CDR2 YYEEEE. CDR3 in DNA: TGTGCCAGCAGCCGGACTAGCGGGAGCACAGATACGCAGTATTTT. It is translated as CASSRTSGSTDTQYF.

The chain has TRBV9 and TRBJ2-7; the D is unclear. Trimming removed 4 bases from V and 1 base from J, with 9 bases in between. Germline CDR1 is SGDLS and CDR2 is YYNGEE. The CDR3 is 13 residues long. CDR3 protein: CASSPSPSYEQYF. The CDR3 bases are TGTGCCAGCAGCCCGAGCCCGTCCTACGAGCAGTACTTC.

This clone was picked up a small number of times. The chain couples TRBV30 to TRBJ2-7; 10 nucleotides align to TRBD2. The CDR3 has 14 amino acids. V shed 0 bases and J 3 bases; nucleotides not matched to a gene: 2. Germline lookup yields CDR1 GTSNPN and CDR2 SVGIG (reference sequence). The CDR3 DNA reads as TGTGCCTGGAGTGTAGGGACTAGCGACTACGAGCAGTACTTC. It specifies CAWSVGTSDYEQYF.

The chain uses TRBV6-1 and TRBJ2-5; maybe TRBD2 (6 bases). The germline gives CDR1 MNHNS, CDR2 SASEGT. The length of the CDR3 is 15 residues. V shed 6 bases and J shed 1 base, with 15 bases lying between them. DNA of the CDR3: TGTGCCAGCAGGCCCTTTGTAGCGGCCCAAGAGACCCAGTACTTC. Protein product: CASRPFVAAQETQYF.

The rearrangement joins TRBV6-1 to TRBJ2-5, with D hard to call. The CDR3 loop spans 12 amino acids. CDR1 is MNHNS and CDR2 is SASEGT in the germline V gene. The V end was cut by 2 bases, the J end by 2 bases, with 3 bases between. CDR3 sequence reads: CASSESQETQYF. The CDR3 DNA reads as TGTGCCAGCAGTGAATCTCAAGAGACCCAGTACTTC.

This chain links TRBV6-5 with TRBJ2-3; D is perhaps TRBD1 (6 bases). The CDR3 spans 14 residues. The germline CDR1 and CDR2 sequences are MNHEY and SVGAGI. V was trimmed by 5 bases and J by 3 bases, leaving 12 bases between them. CDR3 sequence (DNA): TGTGCCAGCAGTCCCCAGGGGACAACAGATACGCAGTATTTT. Protein sequence: CASSPQGTTDTQYF.

The chain carries TRBV5-1 and TRBJ1-1; TRBD1 aligns across 10 bases. CDR1 is SGHRS, CDR2 YFSETQ, per germline. There are 16 residues in the CDR3. The trim removed 2 bases at V and 3 bases at J, leaving 7 bases unmatched. This chain's CDR3 is CASSFGTGAGDTEAFF. In DNA form, the CDR3 reads TGCGCCAGCAGCTTCGGGACAGGGGCTGGGGACACTGAAGCTTTCTTT. The full variable domain, completed using reference TRBV5-1 and TRBJ1-1, is KAGVTQTPRYLIKTRGQQVTLSCSPISGHRSVSWYQQTPGQGLQFLFEYFSETQRNKGNFPGRFSGRQFSNSRSEMNVSTLELGDSALYLCASSFGTGAGDTEAFFGQGTRLTVV.

The chain joins TRBV5-4 to TRBJ1-2, with TRBD1 as a possible D gene (5 bases). CDR1 is SGHNT, CDR2 YYREEE, per germline (reference sequence). Between the trimmed V and J ends, which lost 4 bases and 8 bases, there was a span of 18 bases. The length of the CDR3 is 14 residues. CDR3 nucleotide sequence: TGTGCCAGCAGCCCCGCGGTGACAGTTGGCGGCTACACCTTC. Protein product: CASSPAVTVGGYTF. Full variable domain (missing parts from reference TRBV5-4 and TRBJ1-2): ETGVTQSPTHLIKTRGQQVTLRCSSQSGHNTVSWYQQALGQGPQFIFQYYREEENGRGNFPPRFSGLQFPNYSSELNVNALELDDSALYLCASSPAVTVGGYTFGSGTRLTVV.